One and the same sample provided the 17 T cell receptor beta chains below, sequenced in a study of CD8+ T cells in alopecia areata. Following extraction, RNA underwent reverse transcription to cDNA, which served as the sequencing template. The repertoire was sequenced with immunoSEQ multiplex PCR; TCRdb's copy has only in-frame clones and lacks some. The data show more than 200,000 clones, 64% seen once. This sample's treatment: oral pan-JAK inhibitor, 5-10 mg twice daily. The starting material was CD4+ T cells sorted from blood, obtained at week 4, from a patient treated with tofacitinib. Receptors originate from a human donor with alopecia areata.

This clone was observed at least ten times. The rearrangement links TRBV5-6 to TRBJ2-7; TRBD1 agrees at 7 bases. The CDR3 is made up of 13 amino acids. Looked up from germline, CDR1 is SGHDT and CDR2 is YYEEEE. V gave up 4 bases and J gave up 2 bases; unmatched junction bases: 3. The DNA for the CDR3 is TGTGCCAGCAGCCCAGGGACAGCCTACGAGCAGTACTTC. This codes for CASSPGTAYEQYF.

For this clone: The sample holds other DNA sequences that translate to the same CDR3. The gene calls are TRBV30 and TRBJ1-1, with 7 bases identical to TRBD1. The CDR3 runs 13 residues. Germline assignment: CDR1 GTSNPN and CDR2 SVGIG (reference sequence). V was pared by 5 bases and J by 0 bases, with 3 bases of the junction left unmatched. CDR3 bases: TGTGCCTGGTCGGGACAGTTGAACACTGAAGCTTTCTTT. This sequence encodes CAWSGQLNTEAFF.

This clone was counted only a few times. The chain employs TRBV2 and TRBJ1-1, with 8 bases fitting TRBD1. The CDR3 spans 13 residues. The germline V gene has CDR1 SNHLY and CDR2 FYNNEI. J was trimmed by 0 bases and V by 8 bases; bases with no gene match: 2. The CDR3 sequence is CASETGVNTEAFF. The CDR3 DNA follows: TGTGCCAGCGAGACAGGGGTGAACACTGAAGCTTTCTTT.

At least ten counts were recorded for this clone. V usage is TRBV6-5 and J usage is TRBJ2-5; TRBD1 might be the D (6 bases). Germline V gives CDR1 MNHEY, CDR2 SVGAGI. CDR3 length: 14 residues. V was shortened by 2 bases and J by 2 bases, with 9 bases between the two germline ends. CDR3 bases: TGTGCCAGCAGTTACGTTACAGGGCAAGAGACCCAGTACTTC. Protein sequence: CASSYVTGQETQYF.

This chain connects TRBV15 to TRBJ2-7; perhaps D is TRBD1 or TRBD2 (5 bases each). Trimming cost V 0 bases and J 5 bases, with 20 bases left between them. Germline CDR1 and CDR2: LNHNV and YYDKDF (reference sequence). This CDR3 contains 17 residues. The CDR3, as DNA: TGTGCCACCAGCAGAGATATCCGTTCCGAGGGGACCCACGAGCAGTACTTC. Its translation is CATSRDIRSEGTHEQYF.

This chain uses TRBV5-1 with TRBJ1-1; D ambiguous. CDR1 SGHRS and CDR2 YFSETQ come from the germline V gene. V lost 0 bases, J lost 2 bases, and 5 bases lay in between. The CDR3 runs to 13 residues. The DNA of the CDR3 is TGCGCCAGCAGCTTGGTGAGTAACACTGAAGCTTTCTTT. Its translation: CASSLVSNTEAFF.

The chain uses TRBV7-2 and TRBJ2-7, with a tentative D call TRBD1 (6 bases). CDR1 and CDR2 (germline): SGHTA, FQGNSA. The CDR3 is 14 amino acids. V dropped 4 bases and J dropped 7 bases, with 17 bases sitting between them. This CDR3 reads CASSSWGPSFEQYF. CDR3 nucleotides: TGTGCCAGCAGCTCTTGGGGGCCGAGTTTTGAGCAGTACTTC. The complete variable domain, with remaining parts taken from reference TRBV7-2 and TRBJ2-7, reads GAGVSQSPSNKVTEKGKDVELRCDPISGHTALYWYRQSLGQGLEFLIYFQGNSAPDKSGLPSDRFSAERTGGSVSTLTIQRTQQEDSAVYLCASSSWGPSFEQYFGPGTRLTVT.

Here the CDR3 DNA reads TGTGCCTGGAGGGACCGAATCTACGAGCAGTACTTC. Translated, it gives CAWRDRIYEQYF. The chain employs TRBV30 and TRBJ2-7; no clear D. Deletions cut 3 bases from V and 3 bases from J, with 9 bases between. The germline CDR1 and CDR2 sequences are GTSNPN and SVGIG (reference sequence). This CDR3 has 12 amino acids.

CDR3: CASSPPSGGPPLHF. For the CDR3, the DNA is TGTGCCAGCAGCCCGCCCTCGGGGGGACCACCCCTCCACTTT. The chain is built from TRBV7-2 and TRBJ1-6, with a tentative D call TRBD1 (5 bases). V was cut by 5 bases and J by 11 bases, with 16 bases left in between. CDR3 size: 14 residues. CDR1 is SGHTA, CDR2 FQGNSA, per germline.

The chain recombines TRBV4-2 with TRBJ1-1; maybe TRBD1 (5 bases). The CDR3 consists of 16 residues. V lost 1 base to trimming and J lost 1 base, with 13 bases between them. From germline, CDR1 is LGHNA and CDR2 YNFKEQ. The CDR3 loop is CASSQGSGRGNTEAFF. CDR3 DNA: TGTGCCAGCAGCCAAGGTTCAGGGAGAGGGAACACTGAAGCTTTCTTT.

The DNA of the CDR3 is TGTGCCAGCAGCCAAGGAGGGTCCCGAGAGACCCAGTACTTC. Residues: CASSQGGSRETQYF. The chain combines TRBV14 with TRBJ2-5; perhaps TRBD2 as D (5 bases). Trimming took off 1 base at V and 4 bases at J, with 10 bases between the two ends. Germline V gene data show CDR1 as SGHDN and CDR2 as FVKESK. The CDR3 has 14 amino acids.

This clone has only a few counts. V gene TRBV27 combines with J gene TRBJ2-3; TRBD1 aligns across 9 bases. This CDR3 spans 13 amino acids. The V gene's germline CDR1 is MNHEY and CDR2 SMNVEV (reference sequence). CDR3 region: CATRTGAADTQYF. The CDR3 DNA sequence: TGTGCTACTCGGACAGGGGCGGCAGATACGCAGTATTTT.

This rearrangement joins TRBV30 to TRBJ1-1, with D unclear. The V gene's germline CDR1 is GTSNPN and CDR2 SVGIG (reference sequence). This CDR3 region has 11 residues. Trimming removed 2 bases at V and 11 bases at J, with 12 bases between. Here the CDR3 DNA reads TGTGCCTGGAGTCGGCTGGGAACGGCTTTCTTT. This gives the protein CAWSRLGTAFF.

This rearrangement joins TRBV2 to TRBJ2-7; D may be TRBD1 or TRBD2 (6 bases each). This CDR3 comprises 15 residues. V was clipped by 6 bases and J by 0 bases, with 15 bases between them. Per the germline V gene, CDR1 is SNHLY and CDR2 is FYNNEI. The CDR3 sequence is CASRRGRSGSYEQYF. The CDR3 nucleotides are TGTGCCAGCAGGAGGGGGAGGTCCGGCTCCTACGAGCAGTACTTC.

This clone was observed a handful of times. The chain uses TRBV11-2 and TRBJ2-3; TRBD2 matches at 8 bases. The junction had 5 bases not matched to a gene; V was cut back by 4 bases and J by 2 bases. From germline, CDR1 is SGHAT and CDR2 FQNNGV. This CDR3 is 15 amino acids long. CDR3 sequence (DNA): TGTGCCAGCAGCTCACTAGCGGTGACCACAGATACGCAGTATTTT. This gives the protein CASSSLAVTTDTQYF.

The chain links TRBV29-1 to TRBJ2-7, with 10 nucleotides matching TRBD1. Germline values: CDR1 SQVTM, CDR2 ANQGSEA. CDR3 length equals 14 residues. V dropped 7 bases and J dropped 5; count of bases not matched to a gene: 11. The CDR3 DNA is TGCAGCGCCGCCCCAGGGACAGGGGCCAACGAGCAGTACTTC. Translating gives CSAAPGTGANEQYF.

This clone showed up many times. The chain employs TRBV4-3 and TRBJ1-1; D is possibly TRBD1 (6 bases). Germline V gene lookup returns CDR1 LGHNA and CDR2 YSLEER. The CDR3 covers 13 residues. The V and J ends lost 4 bases and 4 bases respectively, with 10 bases between them. CDR3 coding DNA: TGCGCCAGCAGCCGGGGGGGCGGCACTGAAGCTTTCTTT. Translating it yields CASSRGGGTEAFF.